This T cell receptor (beta chain) was obtained from a study of human T cells and chemical hapten exposure. Via MiXCR, TCRdb re-called the RACE reads, giving one row per CDR3 protein. The data show around 70,000 distinct CDR3 sequences, around 10% seen once. The time point: patch test 3, about 24 weeks after DPC sensitization. Treatment described: therapeutic diphenylcyclopropenone sensitization with weekly scalp DPC. The CDR3 totals 14 residues. Germline CDR1 is MDHEN and CDR2 is SYDVKM. The V end was cut by 7 bases, the J end by 1 base, with 14 bases between. This clonotype has more than one count but fewer than ten. Its antigen is not known. Overall study findings and caveats: Sensitizing with DPC caused no change in TCRs above 1 in 1000 frequency.

The clonotype comes from a woman between 45 and 65 years old with alopecia areata. Some clones in this sample may be carry-over from other donors' samples. V usage is TRBV28 and J usage is TRBJ2-7; D may be TRBD1 (5 bases). Material: whole blood, obtained in connection with sensitization to the hapten diphenylcyclopropenone (DPC). In DNA form, the CDR3 reads TGTGCCAGCAACCCCACTGGGGCTTCCTACGAGCAGTACTTC. Protein sequence: CASNPTGASYEQYF.